This T cell receptor beta chain stems from a study of naive and memory T cell subsets. An equimolar mix of two oligonucleotides served as the beta constant-region primer for TRBC1 and TRBC2. Four rounds of PCR amplified the ligated cDNA using nested alpha and beta constant-region primers plus SP2. A 12-nucleotide UMI and the SP2 primer were added to the cDNA 3' end by oligonucleotide ligation. TCRdb called the UMI-ligation and nested PCR reads again in MiXCR, with one record for every CDR3 protein. This sample has roughly 100,000 distinct CDR3 sequences, with more than 12% found just once. Study results and caveats: From naive to CM, EM and EMRA, diversity decreased and Gini increased. Possibly reflecting memory cells re-expressing CD45RA, a few larger clonotypes occurred in naive repertoires, especially CD8. TCR counts from RNA may reflect activation-linked expression changes.

CMV status came from CD4+ IFNgamma after overnight CMV lysate stimulation. V gave up 5 bases and J gave up 7 bases, with 19 bases separating them. The CDR3 extends over 15 amino acids. Note on this clonotype: What it binds is unknown.

This TCR came from a human donor in good health. V and J are TRBV12-3 or TRBV12-4 and TRBJ2-3, with a tentative D call TRBD1 (6 bases). The sample consisted of naive CD8+ T cells from blood. CDR3 in amino acids: CASSPRGRGDNTQYF. The CDR3, as DNA: TGTGCCAGCAGTCCGAGGGGGAGAGGGGACAATACGCAGTATTTT.